This TCR beta chain was captured in a study of T cells in Graves' hyperthyroidism and ophthalmopathy. Authors of the study amplified TCR beta CDR3 regions from RNA transcripts. HTBI primers were the set used in a first-round RT-PCR of the TCR CDR3. MiXCR, applied by TCRdb to the multiplex PCR reads, yields one record per CDR3 protein. Here the sample spans roughly 350,000 distinct CDR3 sequences, 12% to 15% being singletons. V lost 0 bases and J 0 bases, leaving 12 bases between the germline ends. The CDR3 is 17 residues long. Per the germline V gene, CDR1 is MNHNY and CDR2 is SVGAGI (reference sequence). At least ten counts were recorded for this clonotype.

The chain employs TRBV6-6 and TRBJ2-1; D gene unclear. Sample: blood. The sequence derives from a woman aged 40 to 49 with Graves' ophthalmopathy. The CDR3, as DNA: TGTGCCAGCAGTTACTCGGGCGGCCCCAGCTCCTACAATGAGCAGTTCTTC. Its translation: CASSYSGGPSSYNEQFF.